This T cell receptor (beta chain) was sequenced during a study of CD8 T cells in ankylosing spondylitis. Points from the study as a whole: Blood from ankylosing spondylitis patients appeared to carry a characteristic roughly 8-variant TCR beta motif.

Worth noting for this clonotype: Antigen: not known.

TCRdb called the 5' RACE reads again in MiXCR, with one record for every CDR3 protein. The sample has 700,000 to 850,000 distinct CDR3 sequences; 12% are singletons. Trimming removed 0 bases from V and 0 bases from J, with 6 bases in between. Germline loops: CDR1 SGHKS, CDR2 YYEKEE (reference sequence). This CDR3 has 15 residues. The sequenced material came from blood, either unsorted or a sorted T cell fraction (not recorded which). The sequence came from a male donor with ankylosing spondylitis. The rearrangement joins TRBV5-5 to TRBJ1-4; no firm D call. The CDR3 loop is CASSLAVSTNEKLFF. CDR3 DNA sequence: TGTGCCAGCAGCTTGGCGGTCTCAACTAATGAAAAACTGTTTTTT.